The next 24 T cell receptor beta chains were all read from a single sample in a study of T cell repertoires in cytomegalovirus infection. For these TCRs, the target antigens are not known. MiXCR, run by TCRdb on the reads, gives a single entry per CDR3 protein. The sample has about 830,000 distinct CDR3 sequences, less than 35% seen once; the top ten hold approximately 13%. The sequencing used cultured CD8+ T cells from PBMCs, collected from culture after CMV antigen stimulation. These receptors were obtained from a human donor in good health (CMV status not recorded). Some clones in this sample may be carry-over from other donors' samples.

Notes on this clonotype: Because it lacks the conserved phenylalanine or tryptophan at the end, this CDR3 is likely a read error. V is TRBV7-2 and J is TRBJ2-1; the D gene could be TRBD1 or TRBD2 (6 bases each). The V end was cut by 0 bases, the J end by 3 bases, with 15 bases between. Germline V gene lookup returns CDR1 SGHTA and CDR2 FQGNSA. The CDR3 runs 17 residues. The CDR3 loop reads CASSLAGRGGLYNEQFI. The CDR3 region has the DNA TGTGCCAGCAGCTTAGCTGGGCGAGGGGGGCTCTACAATGAGCAGTTCATC.

The V gene is TRBV7-9, the J gene TRBJ2-3; 13 positions agree with TRBD2. Germline CDR1 is SEHNR and CDR2 is FQNEAQ (reference sequence). V lost 6 bases and J lost 2; bases outside the gene matches: 8. The CDR3 runs to 17 residues. The CDR3 sequence: CASRGGTSGATTDTQYF. CDR3 nucleotides: TGTGCCAGCAGGGGTGGGACTAGCGGGGCCACCACAGATACGCAGTATTTT.

This clonotype was seen at least ten times. The germline gene is not matched at one end of the junction; a read error may be the cause. V gene TRBV7-6 combines with J gene TRBJ2-1; 11 nucleotides match TRBD2. Germline assignment: CDR1 SGHVS and CDR2 FNYEAQ. This CDR3 comprises 15 residues. CDR3: CASSLAGGEYNEQFF. DNA for the CDR3: TGTGCCAGCAGCCTAGCGGGGGGAGAGTACAATGAGCAGTTCTTC. Based on the CDR3 plus reference TRBV7-6 and TRBJ2-1, the full variable domain is GAGVSQSPRYKVTKRGQDVALRCDPISGHVSLYWYRQALGQGPEFLTYFNYEAQQDKSGLPNDRFSAERPEGSISTLTIQRTEQRDSAMYRCASSLAGGEYNEQFFGPGTRLTVL.

This rearrangement joins TRBV6-2 or TRBV6-3 to TRBJ2-1; 8 bases match TRBD1. The CDR3 is made up of 15 amino acids. Trimming cost V 7 bases and J 8 bases; bases outside gene matches: 13. The germline gives CDR1 MNHEY, CDR2 SVGEGT. CDR3 in DNA: TGTGCCAGCACCCTGGGGAGACAGGGGACCCATGAGCAGTTCTTC. This sequence encodes CASTLGRQGTHEQFF.

This chain connects TRBV6-2 or TRBV6-3 to TRBJ2-7; D is unresolved. Germline CDR1 reads MNHEY; CDR2 reads SVGEGT. V lost 6 bases and J 3 bases, leaving 12 bases between the germline ends. This CDR3 has 13 residues. Written as DNA, the CDR3 is TGTGCCAGCAGCTCCGGTGGAGACTACGAGCAGTACGTC. It yields the protein CASSSGGDYEQYV.

This chain uses TRBV6-6 with TRBJ1-5; D remains ambiguous. This CDR3 is 15 amino acids long. Trimming took 2 bases from V and 1 from J, leaving 9 bases between them. Germline V gene lookup returns CDR1 MNHNY and CDR2 SVGAGI (reference sequence). For the CDR3, the DNA is TGTGCCAGCAGTTACATAGGTGGGAGCAATCAGCCCCAGCATTTT. It translates to CASSYIGGSNQPQHF.

As to this clonotype: A junction boundary mismatches the germline segment, possibly from a read error. The rearrangement joins TRBV11-3 to TRBJ2-2; tentatively, D is TRBD2 (5 bases). Germline CDR1 SGHNT, CDR2 YENEEA. The CDR3 spans 13 residues. CDR3 in DNA: TGTGTCAGTAGCTTAAGGATAACCGGGGAACTGTTTTTT. It translates to CVSSLRITGELFF.

This chain joins TRBV6-8 and TRBJ1-1; D ambiguous. Between the trimmed V and J ends, which lost 1 base and 1 base, there was a span of 7 bases. The CDR3 loop spans 14 amino acids. Germline V CDR1 and CDR2: MNHGY, SAAAGT. The CDR3 loop reads CASSYYEGNTEAFF. CDR3 bases: TGTGCCAGCAGTTACTACGAAGGGAACACTGAAGCTTTCTTT.

The chain uses TRBV15 and TRBJ1-5; D is unresolved. Germline V CDR1 and CDR2: LNHNV, YYDKDF (reference sequence). V lost 0 bases to trimming and J lost 0 bases, with 3 bases between them. CDR3 length: 14 amino acids. DNA for the CDR3: TGTGCCACCAGCAGAGAGGGTAGCAATCAGCCCCAGCATTTT. Translation gives CATSREGSNQPQHF. The entire variable domain, with the rest obtained from reference TRBV15 and TRBJ1-5, is as follows: DAMVIQNPRYQVTQFGKPVTLSCSQTLNHNVMYWYQQKSSQAPKLLFHYYDKDFNNEADTPDNFQSRRPNTSFCFLDIRSPGLGDTAMYLCATSREGSNQPQHFGDGTRLSIL.

V and J are TRBV12-3 or TRBV12-4 and TRBJ1-2; unclear D gene. Trimming left V 3 bases short and J 4 bases short, with 6 bases between. CDR3 size: 12 residues. Here the CDR3 DNA reads TGTGCCAGCAGTTTCGAACCCTATGGCTACACCTTC. Translated, it gives CASSFEPYGYTF.

This clonotype was picked up a small number of times. The J gene is TRBJ1-4, the V gene TRBV20-1; 7 bases match TRBD1. The V segment lost 0 bases and the J segment 7 bases; nucleotides outside the gene matches: 8. The CDR3 length is 15 residues. Per the germline V gene, CDR1 is DFQATT and CDR2 is SNEGSKA (reference sequence). Here the CDR3 reads CSARDRKGAPEKLFF. The CDR3 bases are TGCAGTGCTAGAGATCGGAAGGGGGCACCTGAAAAACTGTTTTTT.

This sequence joins TRBV18 and TRBJ2-5; 7 bases match TRBD1. The CDR3 loop spans 12 amino acids. Trimming at V came to 3 bases and at J to 6 bases, leaving 1 base not matched to a gene. Per the germline V gene, CDR1 is KGHSH and CDR2 is LQKENI. Here the CDR3 DNA reads TGTGCCAGCTCACCGGACAGGAAGACCCAGTACTTC. This gives the protein CASSPDRKTQYF.

The chain links TRBV5-4 to TRBJ2-6; possibly TRBD2 for D (5 bases). The CDR3 covers 15 residues. V lost 1 base to trimming and J lost 5 bases, with 10 bases between them. The germline CDR1 and CDR2 sequences are SGHNT and YYREEE (reference sequence). The CDR3 region is CASSLKRERANVLTF. CDR3 coding DNA: TGTGCCAGCAGCTTGAAGAGGGAAAGGGCCAACGTCCTGACTTTC.

In this sample, this clonotype turned up a few times. The genes are TRBV20-1 and TRBJ2-6; D possibly corresponds to TRBD1 (6 bases). CDR1 is DFQATT and CDR2 is SNEGSKA in the germline V gene (reference sequence). Trimming pared 0 bases from V and 0 bases from J, leaving 15 bases between. The CDR3 has 18 residues. CDR3 DNA: TGCAGTGCTAGAGACTACGAAGACAGGACCTCTGGGGCCAACGTCCTGACTTTC. This codes for CSARDYEDRTSGANVLTF.

The chain combines TRBV28 with TRBJ2-1; 9 bases are a match to TRBD2. Germline CDR1 is MDHEN and CDR2 is SYDVKM. Trimming cost V 7 bases and J 2 bases; bases outside gene matches: 3. This CDR3 has 14 residues. CDR3 amino acids: CASTGLAPYNEQFF. Written as DNA, the CDR3 is TGTGCCAGCACGGGACTAGCTCCCTACAATGAGCAGTTCTTC. The full variable domain, rest sourced from reference TRBV28 and TRBJ2-1, is DVKVTQSSRYLVKRTGEKVFLECVQDMDHENMFWYRQDPGLGLRLIYFSYDVKMKEKGDIPEGYSVSREKKERFSLILESASTNQTSMYLCASTGLAPYNEQFFGPGTRLTVL.

V and J are TRBV5-6 and TRBJ1-2; D might be TRBD1 (5 bases). CDR3 length: 14 residues. From germline, CDR1 is SGHDT and CDR2 YYEEEE. Trimming took 4 bases from V and 8 from J, leaving 18 bases between them. CDR3 sequence: CASSLGGDLLGYTF. Written as DNA, the CDR3 is TGTGCCAGCAGCCTGGGCGGGGACCTCTTGGGCTACACCTTC.

This clonotype was seen more than once but under ten times. The J gene is TRBJ2-1, the V gene TRBV19, with D possibly matching TRBD2 (6 bases). This CDR3 has 15 amino acids. Germline V gene sequence: CDR1 LNHDA, CDR2 SQIVND (reference sequence). V dropped 4 bases and J dropped 4 bases, with 14 bases sitting between them. The CDR3 coding sequence is TGTGCCAGTAGTAGGGCGGTCGGGGGTTACAATGAGCAGTTCTTC. Translation: CASSRAVGGYNEQFF.

The V call is TRBV5-6, the J call TRBJ2-7; tentatively, D is TRBD2 (6 bases). There are 11 residues in the CDR3. Germline assignment: CDR1 SGHDT and CDR2 YYEEEE. In nucleotides, the CDR3 is TGTGCCGGCAGCTGGGGGGACGAGCAGTACGTC. Its translation is CAGSWGDEQYV.

This clonotype has just a few counts. The J gene is TRBJ2-1, the V gene TRBV4-3, with 10 bases identical to TRBD2. V lost 0 bases to trimming and J lost 5 bases; unmatched junction nucleotides: 7. Germline V CDR1 and CDR2: LGHNA, YSLEER. The CDR3 covers 17 residues. CDR3 in amino acids: CASSQEGGTSANNEQFF. In DNA form, the CDR3 reads TGCGCCAGCAGCCAAGAAGGCGGGACTAGCGCTAACAATGAGCAGTTCTTC.

The V gene is TRBV4-3, the J gene TRBJ2-1; 7 bases are a match to TRBD1. This CDR3 has 16 amino acids. CDR1 and CDR2 (germline): LGHNA, YSLEER. V was clipped by 3 bases and J by 0 bases; unmatched bases: 5. The CDR3 DNA is TGCGCCAGCAGCCACCCGACAGGGTCCTCCTACAATGAGCAGTTCTTC. Its translation is CASSHPTGSSYNEQFF.

On this clonotype: This sequence may be a read error, since a much larger clone differs from it by one base. This chain links TRBV12-3 or TRBV12-4 with TRBJ1-2, with 8 positions matching TRBD1. CDR3 size: 14 residues. J lost 7 bases, V lost 7 bases, and 11 bases had no gene match. As DNA, the CDR3 is TGTGCCAGCAATACAAGGGACAGGAGAAGTGGCTACACCTTC. Protein: CASNTRDRRSGYTF.

As to this clonotype: It may be a read error: a sequence one base away is much more abundant. A read error is likely, as this CDR3 ends without the conserved phenylalanine or tryptophan. V and J are TRBV7-2 and TRBJ2-1; a weak D match, TRBD2 (7 bases). The germline gives CDR1 SGHTA, CDR2 FQGNSA. This CDR3 comprises 16 residues. The germline V and J ends were trimmed by 0 bases and 6 bases, with 15 bases remaining between them. The CDR3 nucleotides are TGTGCCAGCAGCTTAGCAGGGGGGGGGGCCCGCAATGAGCAGTTCTCC. It codes for CASSLAGGGARNEQFS.

This clonotype has ten or more counts. The genes are TRBV7-6 and TRBJ2-1, with a possible D match to TRBD2 (5 bases). With 5 bases removed from V and 4 bases from J, the gap between germline ends came to 12 bases. The CDR3 contains 14 residues. Germline CDR1 reads SGHVS; CDR2 reads FNYEAQ. Written as DNA, the CDR3 is TGTGCCAGCAGCCCTGGAGGTGATTACAATGAGCAGTTCTTC. Protein sequence: CASSPGGDYNEQFF.

In its sample, this clonotype was seen a few times. This chain connects TRBV27 to TRBJ1-5; tentatively, D is TRBD1 (6 bases). Trimming removed 4 bases at V and 4 bases at J, with 11 bases between. There are 14 residues in the CDR3. Germline V gene sequence: CDR1 MNHEY, CDR2 SMNVEV (reference sequence). CDR3 amino acids: CASSSPDSNQPQHF. For the CDR3, the DNA is TGTGCCAGCAGTTCACCGGACAGTAATCAGCCCCAGCATTTT.